Below, 13 T cell receptor beta chains from the same sample are listed, as sequenced in a study of shared clonotypes between healthy human individuals. Here immunoSEQ multiplex PCR was the method, and the copy in TCRdb shows in-frame clones only, minus some. The sample gives 1.6 million or so clones, roughly 96% of which show up once; approximately 1.1% is in the top ten. The sample comprised naive CD4+ T cells sorted from blood. Subset defined: CD45RA+ positively selected. The receptors come from a man aged 25-40 years in good health.

Concerning this clone itself: Distinct nucleotide sequences in the sample also encode this CDR3. V gene TRBV7-2 combines with J gene TRBJ2-7; D may correspond to TRBD1 or TRBD2 (5 bases each). Germline CDR1 is SGHTA and CDR2 is FQGNSA. The germline V and J ends were trimmed by 4 bases and 2 bases, with 9 bases remaining between them. The CDR3 totals 13 residues. CDR3 DNA: TGTGCCAGCAGCTCCCGGGGCCCCTACGAGCAGTACTTC. It specifies CASSSRGPYEQYF. Together with reference TRBV7-2 and TRBJ2-7, the CDR3 gives the full variable domain: GAGVSQSPSNKVTEKGKDVELRCDPISGHTALYWYRQSLGQGLEFLIYFQGNSAPDKSGLPSDRFSAERTGGSVSTLTIQRTQQEDSAVYLCASSSRGPYEQYFGPGTRLTVT.

The chain is built from TRBV7-8 and TRBJ1-2, with 11 bases aligning to TRBD1. The J segment lost 8 bases and the V segment lost 5 bases, leaving 13 bases of the junction unmatched. The length of the CDR3 is 16 residues. Germline loops: CDR1 SGHVS, CDR2 FQNEAQ. CDR3 protein: CASSPTDRGLLSGYTF. Written as DNA, the CDR3 is TGTGCCAGCAGCCCTACGGACAGGGGGCTTCTCAGCGGCTACACCTTC.

As regards this clone: The junction departs from the called germline gene at one end, perhaps through a read error. The rearrangement joins TRBV11-1 to TRBJ2-7; TRBD2 matches at 11 bases. Germline CDR1 SGHAT, CDR2 FQDESV (reference sequence). The CDR3 is made up of 12 amino acids. CDR3 in amino acids: CASPGLAVFSFF. For the CDR3, the DNA is TGTGCCAGCCCGGGACTAGCGGTCTTTAGTTTCTTC.

The chain is built from TRBV6-1 and TRBJ2-7; 8 positions agree with TRBD1. Germline CDR1 is MNHNS and CDR2 is SASEGT. Unmatched junction bases numbered 3, after V lost 0 bases and J lost 2 bases. The CDR3 totals 15 residues. CDR3 coding DNA: TGTGCCAGCAGTGAAGCGGGGACAGGTACCTACGAGCAGTACTTC. Amino acids: CASSEAGTGTYEQYF.

This chain connects TRBV9 to TRBJ2-1; 8 bases agree with TRBD1. Unmatched junction bases numbered 3, after V lost 2 bases and J lost 5 bases. The CDR3 extends over 14 amino acids. Germline CDR1 and CDR2: SGDLS and YYNGEE. In DNA form, the CDR3 reads TGTGCCAGCAGCGTCGGACAGGGTGACAATGAGCAGTTCTTC. Its translation: CASSVGQGDNEQFF.

The chain joins TRBV5-1 to TRBJ1-4, with TRBD1 as a possible D gene (5 bases). Deletions cut 0 bases from V and 8 bases from J, with 17 bases between. This CDR3 has 16 amino acids. Germline lookup yields CDR1 SGHRS and CDR2 YFSETQ. CDR3 sequence reads: CASSLGGSPRGEKLFF. The CDR3 DNA is TGCGCCAGCAGCTTGGGTGGCAGCCCTCGGGGGGAAAAACTGTTTTTT. Filled out from reference TRBV5-1 and TRBJ1-4, the complete variable domain reads KAGVTQTPRYLIKTRGQQVTLSCSPISGHRSVSWYQQTPGQGLQFLFEYFSETQRNKGNFPGRFSGRQFSNSRSEMNVSTLELGDSALYLCASSLGGSPRGEKLFFGSGTQLSVL.

The chain joins TRBV18 to TRBJ1-2; D gene ambiguous. CDR3 length: 13 amino acids. Germline V gene lookup returns CDR1 KGHSH and CDR2 LQKENI. Trimming stripped 1 base from V and 7 bases from J, with 10 bases between. CDR3 nucleotide sequence: TGTGCCAGCTCACCACTTTCGAGGACTGGCTACACCTTC. This translates into CASSPLSRTGYTF.

This sequence joins TRBV29-1 and TRBJ2-1; the match to TRBD1 covers 7 bases. The germline V gene has CDR1 SQVTM and CDR2 ANQGSEA. V was clipped by 6 bases and J by 5 bases; unmatched bases: 13. The CDR3 length is 15 residues. CDR3 DNA sequence: TGCAGCGTGCCTGACAGGGCCAAACTTGACAATGAGCAGTTCTTC. Translation: CSVPDRAKLDNEQFF.

The chain carries TRBV25-1 and TRBJ2-7; TRBD1 agrees at 9 bases. V trimming: 6 bases; J trimming: 3 bases; junction bases outside the gene matches: 6. Germline CDR1 MGHDK, CDR2 SYGVNS. The CDR3 extends over 14 amino acids. The CDR3 DNA reads TGTGCCAGCAGAACAGGGGGCTCCAACTACGAGCAGTACTTC. This encodes CASRTGGSNYEQYF.

A single count supports this clone. This chain connects TRBV9 to TRBJ1-2; D ambiguous. This CDR3 contains 14 residues. CDR1 SGDLS and CDR2 YYNGEE come from the germline V gene. Trimming removed 4 bases at V and 4 bases at J, with 14 bases between. CDR3 in DNA: TGTGCCAGCAGCAAAGATACAGTTTTCTATGGCTACACCTTC. This gives the protein CASSKDTVFYGYTF.

In this sample, this clone turned up once. This chain links TRBV28 with TRBJ1-1; D gene uncertain. The germline gives CDR1 MDHEN, CDR2 SYDVKM. With 0 bases removed from V and 9 bases from J, the gap between germline ends came to 11 bases. The CDR3 is 13 amino acids. The CDR3 reads CASSLWAGEKAFF. Written as DNA, the CDR3 is TGTGCCAGCAGTTTATGGGCCGGGGAAAAAGCTTTCTTT. The whole variable domain, filled in from reference TRBV28 and TRBJ1-1, reads DVKVTQSSRYLVKRTGEKVFLECVQDMDHENMFWYRQDPGLGLRLIYFSYDVKMKEKGDIPEGYSVSREKKERFSLILESASTNQTSMYLCASSLWAGEKAFFGQGTRLTVV.

The rearrangement joins TRBV5-4 to TRBJ2-5; D not certain. The germline V gene encodes CDR1 SGHNT and CDR2 YYREEE (reference sequence). Trimming left V 1 base short and J 1 base short, with 8 bases between. The CDR3 contains 14 residues. The DNA for the CDR3 is TGTGCCAGCAGCTTGCCCACAGTCCAAGAGACCCAGTACTTC. It yields the protein CASSLPTVQETQYF.

This chain links TRBV6-6 with TRBJ2-7; D not resolved. The ends were cut back, 2 bases at V and 2 bases at J, with 4 bases in the middle. Per the germline V gene, CDR1 is MNHNY and CDR2 is SVGAGI (reference sequence). The CDR3 is made up of 12 amino acids. CDR3 nucleotide sequence: TGTGCCAGCAGTTACGCCGCCTACGAGCAGTACTTC. Amino acid sequence: CASSYAAYEQYF.